A selection of T cell receptor beta chains follows, all from one sample in a study of T cell changes during pregnancy in multiple sclerosis. The data were produced by immunoSEQ multiplex PCR, yet TCRdb's version contains in-frame clones alone and is incomplete. The sample shows about 65,000 clones, approximately 92% of them seen only once. The sample was CD8+ T cells from peripheral blood mononuclear cells, taken in the third trimester of pregnancy. These receptors were obtained from a female donor in good health, enrolled as a control in a pregnancy study. Both conserved end residues are part of each CDR3. D genes are given only for firm matches.

>TRBV4-3|TRBJ1-3|.
CASSQDQGLYSGNTIYF
>TRBV9|TRBJ1-1|TRBD1
CASSVGGGALWAEAFF
>TRBV6-6|TRBJ1-2|.
CASRPSVFYTF
>TRBV11-2|TRBJ2-7|.
CASSLAYGDYEQYF
>TRBV29-1|TRBJ1-2|TRBD1
CSVPGQGGHYGYTF
>TRBV6-5|TRBJ2-7|.
CASSYNRVWAGEQYF
>TRBV7-2|TRBJ1-1|TRBD1
CASSLGGQGNREAFF
>TRBV15|TRBJ2-7|TRBD1
CATSRVSGGGYEQYF
>TRBV9|TRBJ2-1|.
CASSAIDYQEDNEQFF
>TRBV6-4|TRBJ2-1|.
CASSVRTETNEQFF
>TRBV7-6|TRBJ1-1|.
CASSLVEGARPLAFF
>TRBV7-8|TRBJ1-2|TRBD1
CASSLEGGGTGEYSYGYTF
>TRBV7-7|TRBJ2-5|.
CASSPGVQAGETQYF
>TRBV19|TRBJ1-2|.
CASSIGAWGEGYGYTF
>TRBV6-1|TRBJ1-2|TRBD1
CASSVIQAGTGEGYTF
>TRBV29-1|TRBJ2-1|.
CSVVGGGAPYNEQFF
>TRBV7-2|TRBJ1-1|TRBD1
CASTLQGTNTEAFF
>TRBV28|TRBJ1-1|.
CASSLVGGDTEAFF
>TRBV9|TRBJ2-5|.
CASSGRDFKETQYF
>TRBV27|TRBJ2-1|.
CASRRGGANEQFF
>TRBV7-8|TRBJ2-7|TRBD2
CASSHSGGAAEQYF
>TRBV7-3|TRBJ1-1|TRBD1
CASSPRGTGDTEAFF
>TRBV18|TRBJ2-7|TRBD2
CASSPPRGNRYEQYF
>TRBV7-6|TRBJ2-3|.
CASSYLGGNTDTQYF
>TRBV6-1|TRBJ2-5|.
CASSAWKDSFQETQYF
>TRBV9|TRBJ2-7|TRBD2
CASSVGGGGAYEQYF